This passage covers 26 T cell receptor beta chains from one sample sequenced in a study of CD8+CD57+ T cells in acquired aplastic anemia. Genomic DNA was employed as the template in profiling TCR beta VDJ and CDR3. Each CDR3 protein gets one entry after TCRdb re-called the reads with MiXCR. The sample has a few hundred thousand distinct CDR3 sequences; approximately 58% are singletons. Flow cytometry had shown expanded CD8+CD57+ cells in the patients chosen for sequencing. Sequences were obtained from sorted CD4+, CD8+, or CD8+CD57+ T cells (not recorded which) from PBMCs. The receptors here all came from a human donor with aplastic anemia.

This sequence joins TRBV2 and TRBJ1-4; 7 positions match TRBD1. CDR3 length: 15 residues. Germline V lookup: CDR1 SNHLY, CDR2 FYNNEI. The V segment lost 5 bases and the J segment 7 bases; nucleotides outside the gene matches: 10. CDR3: CASSRRGGEGEKLFF. DNA of the CDR3: TGTGCCAGCAGTAGAAGAGGGGGCGAAGGTGAAAAACTGTTTTTT.

The J gene is TRBJ1-2, the V gene TRBV7-2; D unresolved. V was pared by 0 bases and J by 2 bases, with 7 bases between. Germline V CDR1 and CDR2: SGHTA, FQGNSA. The CDR3 consists of 14 residues. CDR3 in amino acids: CASSLAFGNYGYTF. In nucleotides, the CDR3 is TGTGCCAGCAGCTTAGCGTTCGGGAACTATGGCTACACCTTC.

The rearrangement joins TRBV29-1 to TRBJ1-3; D is uncertain. With 7 bases removed from V and 8 bases from J, the gap between germline ends came to 15 bases. The CDR3 consists of 12 residues. Germline CDR1 and CDR2: SQVTM and ANQGSEA. CDR3 protein: CSALGPRDTIYF. The CDR3 DNA reads TGCAGCGCTTTAGGACCGCGGGACACCATATATTTT.

In the case of this clonotype: One end of the junction varies from germline; a read error may be responsible. J is TRBJ1-5 and V is TRBV10-2; possible D gene TRBD1, 5 bases. There are 12 residues in the CDR3. From germline, CDR1 is WSHSY and CDR2 SAAADI. CDR3 sequence (DNA): TGTGCCAGCCGGGACTTCAATCAGCCCCAGCATTTT. Residues: CASRDFNQPQHF.

To note about this clonotype: The junction differs from germline at one of its ends, possibly a read error. This chain connects TRBV10-3 to TRBJ1-1, with TRBD1 as a possible D gene (5 bases). CDR1 and CDR2 from the germline V gene are ENHRY and SYGVKD. This CDR3 spans 14 amino acids. CDR3 nucleotides: TGTGCCACCAACCCTAGGGGAGACAACACTGAGGCTTTCTTT. Its protein product is CATNPRGDNTEAFF.

This clonotype showed up many times. The genes are TRBV6-1 and TRBJ2-1; unclear D gene. This CDR3 spans 13 amino acids. Trimming removed 2 bases from V and 10 bases from J, with 12 bases in between. The germline gives CDR1 MNHNS, CDR2 SASEGT. CDR3 nucleotide sequence: TGTGCCAGCAGTGAATCCCGGTCCCAAGAGCAGTTCTTC. This translates into CASSESRSQEQFF.

The chain couples TRBV7-3 to TRBJ1-2; 9 bases align to TRBD1. J gave up 1 base and V 5 bases, and 5 bases lay outside the gene matches. The germline CDR1 and CDR2 sequences are SGHTA and FQGTGA. The CDR3 is 15 residues long. CDR3 in DNA: TGTGCCAGCAGCCCCCGGACAGGGGTTAACTATGGCTACACCTTC. It is translated as CASSPRTGVNYGYTF.

V is TRBV20-1 and J is TRBJ2-3, with D tentatively TRBD2 (6 bases). Germline V gene lookup returns CDR1 DFQATT and CDR2 SNEGSKA (reference sequence). The CDR3 consists of 16 residues. Trimming cost V 8 bases and J 1 base, with 22 bases left between them. CDR3 protein: CSTPAHLTGGTDTQYF. For the CDR3, the DNA is TGCAGTACCCCGGCCCATCTAACGGGGGGCACAGATACGCAGTATTTT.

V and J are TRBV14 and TRBJ1-3; no firm D call. Trimming stripped 2 bases from V and 5 bases from J, with 7 bases between. Per the germline V gene, CDR1 is SGHDN and CDR2 is FVKESK. CDR3 length: 13 amino acids. The CDR3, as DNA: TGTGCCAGCAGCCAACGGGCTAGAAACACCATATATTTT. As protein: CASSQRARNTIYF.

The chain is built from TRBV9 and TRBJ1-2; D gene ambiguous. This CDR3 region has 14 residues. CDR1 is SGDLS, CDR2 YYNGEE, per germline. V shed 0 bases and J shed 2 bases, with 8 bases lying between them. The CDR3 nucleotides read TGTGCCAGCAGCGTAGTGGAAGGGAACTATGGCTACACCTTC. Protein: CASSVVEGNYGYTF.

The chain carries TRBV4-3 and TRBJ1-2; 8 bases fit TRBD1. This CDR3 is 19 amino acids long. Losses at the gene ends were 0 bases for V and 7 bases for J; bases not matched to a gene: 19. Germline lookup yields CDR1 LGHNA and CDR2 YSLEER. This CDR3 reads CASSQDLAAGGAPKIGYTF. CDR3 nucleotide sequence: TGCGCCAGCAGCCAAGATTTGGCGGCAGGGGGCGCCCCGAAAATTGGCTACACCTTC.

Worth noting for this clonotype: Mismatch with germline at one junction end may stem from a read error. The J gene is TRBJ2-3, the V gene TRBV10-3; the match to TRBD1 covers 10 bases. The CDR3 spans 15 residues. CDR1 is ENHRY, CDR2 SYGVKD, per germline. The CDR3 DNA reads TGTGCCATAAGTGAGGGACAGGGGAGGACAGATGCGCAGTATTTT. Translating gives CAISEGQGRTDAQYF.

This sequence joins TRBV20-1 and TRBJ2-5; no reliable D call. There are 15 residues in the CDR3. V lost 0 bases and J lost 2, with 13 bases in between. Per the germline V gene, CDR1 is DFQATT and CDR2 is SNEGSKA (reference sequence). CDR3: CSARDLQRVQETQYF. DNA for the CDR3: TGCAGTGCTAGAGATCTCCAAAGGGTGCAAGAGACCCAGTACTTC.

The rearrangement uses TRBV4-1 and TRBJ2-3, with D maybe TRBD2 (5 bases). This CDR3 region has 15 residues. Trimming shortened V by 3 bases and J by 0 bases, and 10 bases separated the two germline ends. Looked up from germline, CDR1 is MGHRA and CDR2 is YSYEKL. The CDR3 region is CASSQQEASTDTQYF. The DNA of the CDR3 is TGCGCCAGCAGCCAGCAGGAGGCTAGCACAGATACGCAGTATTTT.

The chain couples TRBV7-6 to TRBJ2-5, with D perhaps TRBD1 (6 bases). CDR1 is SGHVS and CDR2 is FNYEAQ in the germline V gene. The CDR3 runs to 14 residues. Trimming removed 4 bases at V and 3 bases at J, with 12 bases between. The CDR3 sequence: CASSYRDKEETQYF. CDR3 in DNA: TGTGCCAGCAGCTACCGGGACAAGGAAGAGACCCAGTACTTC.

This clonotype was counted between two and nine times. The J gene is TRBJ1-6, the V gene TRBV7-9; perhaps TRBD1 as D (6 bases). Germline CDR1 SEHNR, CDR2 FQNEAQ (reference sequence). The CDR3 is made up of 13 amino acids. Trimming shortened V by 1 base and J by 16 bases, and 14 bases separated the two germline ends. The CDR3, as DNA: TGTGCCAGCAGCTTAGGTGGGGGGCAGCCTCTCCACTTT. Its translation: CASSLGGGQPLHF.

For this clonotype: An end of the junction differs from the germline gene, which may be a read error. The genes are TRBV2 and TRBJ2-7, with no clear D. The CDR3 length is 11 residues. CDR1 and CDR2 from the germline V gene are SNHLY and FYNNEI. CDR3 nucleotides: TGTGCCGGCAGACGGATCTACGAGCAGTACTTC. Residues: CAGRRIYEQYF.

Of note for this clonotype: Because the CDR3 is missing its conserved closing phenylalanine or tryptophan, this is likely a read error. This sequence joins TRBV24-1 and TRBJ2-4; TRBD2 might be the D (6 bases). Trimming removed 5 bases at V and 1 base at J, with 8 bases between. Looked up from germline, CDR1 is KGHDR and CDR2 is SFDVKD. The length of the CDR3 is 14 residues. Written as DNA, the CDR3 is TGTGCCACCAGTGTGGCGGGGGCCAAAAACATTCAGTACTCC. Translated: CATSVAGAKNIQYS.

There are many counts of this clonotype. Here the CDR3 DNA reads TGTGCCAGCAGTTCCCGGGGACAGGGCTCTGGAAACACCATATATTTT. It codes for CASSSRGQGSGNTIYF. V usage is TRBV6-1 and J usage is TRBJ1-3; 9 bases match TRBD1. The CDR3 has 16 amino acids. Germline V CDR1 and CDR2: MNHNS, SASEGT. The trim removed 5 bases at V and 0 bases at J, leaving 5 bases unmatched.

The V call is TRBV7-9, the J call TRBJ1-3; D is perhaps TRBD1 (6 bases). The V and J ends lost 8 bases and 0 bases respectively, with 11 bases between them. CDR1 is SEHNR and CDR2 is FQNEAQ in the germline V gene (reference sequence). CDR3 length: 14 amino acids. The CDR3 DNA reads as TGTGCCAGCGTGAAGGACAGCTCTGGAAACACCATATATTTT. It encodes CASVKDSSGNTIYF.

The count of this clonotype is one. The CDR3 loop reads CASSYSLINEQFF. The CDR3 nucleotides are TGTGCCAGCAGTTACTCGTTGATCAATGAGCAGTTCTTC. This chain links TRBV2 with TRBJ2-1; unclear D gene. Germline CDR1 reads SNHLY; CDR2 reads FYNNEI. The germline V and J ends were trimmed by 5 bases and 6 bases, with 11 bases remaining between them. The CDR3 consists of 13 residues.

The DNA of the CDR3 is TGCAGCGTTATCAGGACAGGGGGGTCCTACGAGCAGTACTTC. Its protein product is CSVIRTGGSYEQYF. The V and J genes are TRBV29-1 and TRBJ2-7; 10 bases align to TRBD1. V trimming: 5 bases; J trimming: 1 base; junction bases outside the gene matches: 5. Germline V gene data show CDR1 as SQVTM and CDR2 as ANQGSEA. CDR3 size: 14 residues.

This sequence joins TRBV19 and TRBJ2-1; the D is unclear. Per the germline V gene, CDR1 is LNHDA and CDR2 is SQIVND (reference sequence). This CDR3 has 15 amino acids. Trimming pared 5 bases from V and 2 bases from J, leaving 13 bases between. CDR3: CASSARVAPYNEQFF. Written as DNA, the CDR3 is TGTGCCAGTAGTGCCCGGGTGGCTCCCTACAATGAGCAGTTCTTC.

This clonotype was detected ten times or more. The chain employs TRBV29-1 and TRBJ1-4, with D possibly matching TRBD1 (5 bases). The CDR3 has 13 amino acids. The V end was cut by 5 bases, the J end by 8 bases, with 15 bases between. Germline-derived CDR1 and CDR2 are SQVTM and ANQGSEA. CDR3 DNA: TGCAGCGTTCGTATCCAGTGGGACGAAAAACTGTTTTTT. Translation: CSVRIQWDEKLFF. Full variable domain (outside the CDR3, taken from reference TRBV29-1 and TRBJ1-4): SAVISQKPSRDICQRGTSLTIQCQVDSQVTMMFWYRQQPGQSLTLIATANQGSEATYESGFVIDKFPISRPNLTFSTLTVSNMSPEDSSIYLCSVRIQWDEKLFFGSGTQLSVL.

The chain joins TRBV6-5 to TRBJ2-7; D not certain. This CDR3 comprises 14 residues. Germline values: CDR1 MNHEY, CDR2 SVGAGI. V gave up 5 bases and J gave up 6 bases, with 17 bases separating them. The DNA for the CDR3 is TGTGCCAGCAGTAATACGGCGGCTCATGGCGAGCAGTACTTC. Amino acids: CASSNTAAHGEQYF.

J is TRBJ2-7 and V is TRBV7-2; the D call may be TRBD1 or TRBD2 (5 bases each). The germline V gene has CDR1 SGHTA and CDR2 FQGNSA. The CDR3 is 18 residues long. The V gene lost 4 bases and the J gene lost 2 bases, with 24 bases spanning the gap. CDR3 nucleotides: TGTGCCAGCAGCTCCAAAACCCTCGGGACGACCATGGCCTACGAGCAGTACTTC. Translation: CASSSKTLGTTMAYEQYF.